This passage covers 30 T cell receptor beta chains from one sample sequenced in a study of blood T cell repertoires in COVID-19. Assay used: immunoSEQ multiplex PCR; TCRdb lists only in-frame clones, some missing. This sample has about 170,000 clones, with roughly 80% found just once. The sequencing input was peripheral blood. These receptors all stem from a woman older than 75 with COVID-19, enrolled during active disease.

The genes are TRBV2 and TRBJ2-6; D perhaps matches TRBD1 (6 bases). V lost 8 bases to trimming and J lost 2 bases, with 10 bases between them. From germline, CDR1 is SNHLY and CDR2 FYNNEI. CDR3 length equals 14 residues. CDR3 sequence: CASSNRAGANVLTF. In nucleotides, the CDR3 is TGTGCCAGCTCCAACAGGGCTGGGGCCAACGTCCTGACTTTC.

J is TRBJ2-3 and V is TRBV27; D is possibly TRBD2 (5 bases). Germline V gene sequence: CDR1 MNHEY, CDR2 SMNVEV (reference sequence). CDR3 length: 15 amino acids. V gave up 7 bases and J gave up 0 bases, with 14 bases separating them. This CDR3 reads CASTALRASTDTQYF. DNA of the CDR3: TGTGCCAGCACCGCCTTGAGGGCCAGCACAGATACGCAGTATTTT.

The DNA of the CDR3 is TGCTCTAGGTTCGGGGGGAACGGCTACACCTTC. Its translation: CSRFGGNGYTF. The chain employs TRBV29-1 and TRBJ1-2; a possible D gene is TRBD1 (5 bases). Germline V lookup: CDR1 SQVTM, CDR2 ANQGSEA. This CDR3 is 11 amino acids long.

V gene TRBV28 combines with J gene TRBJ2-7; the D gene is possibly TRBD2 (7 bases). From germline, CDR1 is MDHEN and CDR2 SYDVKM. Trimming left V 2 bases short and J 6 bases short, with 17 bases between. The CDR3 loop spans 15 amino acids. CDR3 region: CASSLGGAGKREQYF. The CDR3 region has the DNA TGTGCCAGCAGTTTAGGGGGGGCTGGGAAGCGCGAGCAGTACTTC.

V gene TRBV2 combines with J gene TRBJ2-4; TRBD2 agrees at 13 bases. The CDR3 runs 16 residues. Losses at the gene ends were 1 base for V and 8 bases for J; bases not matched to a gene: 5. The germline gives CDR1 SNHLY, CDR2 FYNNEI. The CDR3 DNA follows: TGTGCCAGCAGTGAAGGGACTAGCGGGAGCGGAGACATTCAGTACTTC. Its protein is CASSEGTSGSGDIQYF.

This sequence joins TRBV18 and TRBJ2-7, with D uncertain. V lost 0 bases and J lost 6, with 12 bases in between. CDR1 and CDR2 from the germline V gene are KGHSH and LQKENI. This CDR3 is 14 amino acids long. CDR3 coding DNA: TGTGCCAGCTCACCACCTAGTAGCCTTCCCGAGCAGTACTTC. The encoded protein is CASSPPSSLPEQYF.

The chain uses TRBV19 and TRBJ2-3; no firm D call. Germline-derived CDR1 and CDR2 are LNHDA and SQIVND (reference sequence). Deletions cut 3 bases from V and 1 base from J, with 5 bases between. CDR3 length: 13 residues. CDR3 nucleotides: TGTGCCAGTAGTATGCCAGGCACAGATACGCAGTATTTT. Its protein product is CASSMPGTDTQYF.

The chain couples TRBV5-6 to TRBJ2-7, with 8 nucleotides matching TRBD1. V trimming: 3 bases; J trimming: 4 bases; junction bases outside the gene matches: 3. Germline-derived CDR1 and CDR2 are SGHDT and YYEEEE. This CDR3 is built from 13 residues. CDR3 bases: TGTGCCAGCAGCTCAGGGGACAGGTACGAGCAGTACTTC. Its protein product is CASSSGDRYEQYF.

The V call is TRBV28, the J call TRBJ1-2, with D uncertain. This CDR3 comprises 14 residues. V lost 2 bases to trimming and J lost 5 bases, with 12 bases between them. Per germline, CDR1 MDHEN and CDR2 SYDVKM. The CDR3 protein is CASSLPTFGYGYTF. CDR3 DNA sequence: TGTGCCAGCAGTTTACCTACCTTCGGGTATGGCTACACCTTC.

In this sample, this clone turned up once. The chain couples TRBV11-3 to TRBJ2-5; 7 nucleotides agree with TRBD1. Germline assignment: CDR1 SGHNT and CDR2 YENEEA. CDR3 size: 14 residues. V trimming: 1 base; J trimming: 2 bases; junction bases outside the gene matches: 1. CDR3 in amino acids: CASSLGDRQETQYF. CDR3 DNA: TGTGCCAGCAGCTTAGGGGACAGACAAGAGACCCAGTACTTC. The full variable domain, with the rest looked up from reference TRBV11-3 and TRBJ2-5, is EAGVVQSPRYKIIEKKQPVAFWCNPISGHNTLYWYLQNLGQGPELLIRYENEEAVDDSQLPKDRFSAERLKGVDSTLKIQPAELGDSAVYLCASSLGDRQETQYFGPGTRLLVL.

V is TRBV5-6 and J is TRBJ1-5, with TRBD1 identical over 7 bases. The ends lost 0 bases at V and 11 bases at J; junction bases unmatched: 11. CDR3 length: 15 amino acids. CDR1 is SGHDT and CDR2 is YYEEEE in the germline V gene. The CDR3 loop reads CASSLAGTAAQTQHF. The DNA for the CDR3 is TGTGCCAGCAGCTTGGCCGGGACAGCCGCCCAGACCCAGCATTTT. The entire variable domain, with the rest obtained from reference TRBV5-6 and TRBJ1-5, is as follows: DAGVTQSPTHLIKTRGQQVTLRCSPKSGHDTVSWYQQALGQGPQFIFQYYEEEERQRGNFPDRFSGHQFPNYSSELNVNALLLGDSALYLCASSLAGTAAQTQHFGDGTRLSIL.

A remark on this clone: In the same sample, other DNA sequences code for this CDR3. The chain joins TRBV12-3 or TRBV12-4 to TRBJ1-1; D uncertain. The CDR3 sequence is 13 residues long. V was pared by 6 bases and J by 3 bases, with 11 bases between. The CDR3 loop is CASSPGGYTEAFF. CDR3 sequence (DNA): TGTGCCAGCAGCCCCGGTGGTTACACTGAAGCTTTCTTT.

The CDR3 loop is CASSQEVIYRSDQPQHF. As DNA, the CDR3 is TGTGCCAGCAGCCAAGAAGTGATATACAGGTCGGATCAGCCCCAGCATTTT. The chain carries TRBV4-2 and TRBJ1-5, with a weak D call TRBD1 (5 bases). With 0 bases removed from V and 5 bases from J, the gap between germline ends came to 17 bases. Per the germline V gene, CDR1 is LGHNA and CDR2 is YNFKEQ. This CDR3 has 17 residues.

This clone came up a few times. The genes are TRBV6-5 and TRBJ1-2; a weak D match, TRBD1 (5 bases). V lost 4 bases to trimming and J lost 4 bases, with 10 bases between them. Germline CDR1 MNHEY, CDR2 SVGAGI. The CDR3 consists of 13 residues. The CDR3 loop is CASSSETVYGYTF. As DNA, the CDR3 is TGTGCCAGCAGTTCGGAGACAGTCTATGGCTACACCTTC.

V usage is TRBV25-1 and J usage is TRBJ2-7; possibly TRBD1 for D (6 bases). CDR3 length: 13 residues. Germline values: CDR1 MGHDK, CDR2 SYGVNS. The V end was cut by 2 bases, the J end by 10 bases, with 15 bases between. The CDR3 loop reads CASSETGTIYQYF. The CDR3 bases are TGTGCCAGCAGTGAAACAGGGACCATTTATCAGTACTTC.

The CDR3 sequence: CASSWDRAYSNQPQHF. Here the CDR3 DNA reads TGTGCCAGCAGTTGGGACAGGGCCTATAGCAATCAGCCCCAGCATTTT. This chain connects TRBV2 to TRBJ1-5; TRBD1 aligns across 9 bases. The J segment lost 0 bases and the V segment lost 5 bases, leaving 5 bases of the junction unmatched. The germline V gene encodes CDR1 SNHLY and CDR2 FYNNEI. The CDR3 totals 16 residues.

The chain couples TRBV3-1 (or the pseudogene TRBV3-2) to TRBJ2-1; D remains ambiguous. CDR3 length: 12 amino acids. Germline loops: CDR1 LGHDT, CDR2 YNNKEL (reference sequence). Trimming took 2 bases from V and 8 from J, leaving 7 bases between them. The CDR3 nucleotides read TGTGCCAGCAGCCAACCTGGGCATGAGCAGTTCTTC. It translates to CASSQPGHEQFF.

CDR3 nucleotide sequence: TGTGCCAGCAGCCGGCAGGGGAATCAGCCCCAGCATTTT. Translation gives CASSRQGNQPQHF. The chain is built from TRBV5-5 and TRBJ1-5; D may be TRBD1 (6 bases). In germline, CDR1 is SGHKS, CDR2 YYEKEE (reference sequence). The V gene lost 4 bases and the J gene lost 4 bases, with 9 bases spanning the gap. This CDR3 region has 13 residues.

The chain employs TRBV4-1 and TRBJ1-3; D remains ambiguous. V shed 1 base and J shed 4 bases, with 5 bases lying between them. Germline V lookup: CDR1 MGHRA, CDR2 YSYEKL. CDR3 size: 13 residues. The CDR3 protein is CASSQGAGNTIYF. Written as DNA, the CDR3 is TGCGCCAGCAGCCAAGGGGCCGGAAACACCATATATTTT.

The J gene is TRBJ2-1, the V gene TRBV18; TRBD2 matches 9 bases. The germline V gene has CDR1 KGHSH and CDR2 LQKENI. J lost 3 bases, V lost 3 bases, and 3 bases had no gene match. This CDR3 region has 15 residues. CDR3: CASSPLAGSYNEQFF. DNA for the CDR3: TGTGCCAGCTCACCTCTAGCGGGGAGCTACAATGAGCAGTTCTTC.

The V gene is TRBV19, the J gene TRBJ2-5; 9 positions agree with TRBD1. This CDR3 region has 14 residues. The V and J ends lost 4 bases and 1 base, in that order; junction bases with no gene match: 1. Germline V gene sequence: CDR1 LNHDA, CDR2 SQIVND (reference sequence). The CDR3 DNA is TGTGCCAGTAGTACGACAGGGGGCCAAGAGACCCAGTACTTC. This encodes CASSTTGGQETQYF.

V gene TRBV2 combines with J gene TRBJ2-1, with TRBD2 matching 9 bases. The CDR3 length is 14 residues. The trim removed 6 bases at V and 9 bases at J, leaving 9 bases unmatched. The germline CDR1 and CDR2 sequences are SNHLY and FYNNEI. The CDR3 reads CASSLERGDLEQFF. The CDR3 DNA sequence: TGTGCCAGCAGCCTGGAGCGGGGGGACCTTGAGCAGTTCTTC.

The J gene is TRBJ1-5, the V gene TRBV6-5; weak D call: TRBD1 (6 bases). The CDR3 loop spans 12 amino acids. V gave up 9 bases and J gave up 6 bases, with 12 bases separating them. Germline V gene sequence: CDR1 MNHEY, CDR2 SVGAGI. CDR3 sequence reads: CASTGLVQPQHF. CDR3 nucleotides: TGTGCCAGTACAGGGCTAGTTCAGCCCCAGCATTTT.

This clone showed up just once. This chain connects TRBV7-8 to TRBJ1-5; D remains unclear. V was cut by 2 bases and J by 0 bases, with 8 bases left in between. In germline, CDR1 is SGHVS, CDR2 FQNEAQ. This CDR3 spans 15 amino acids. The CDR3 reads CASSLSSTSNQPQHF. The CDR3 nucleotides are TGTGCCAGCAGCTTAAGCTCCACTAGCAATCAGCCCCAGCATTTT.

This chain links TRBV5-1 with TRBJ2-2; 10 bases map to TRBD2. The V and J ends lost 0 bases and 0 bases, in that order; junction bases with no gene match: 8. The CDR3 has 19 residues. Germline values: CDR1 SGHRS, CDR2 YFSETQ. In DNA form, the CDR3 reads TGCGCCAGCAGCTTGGCCCTCTTTGGACTAGCGGCGAACACCGGGGAGCTGTTTTTT. Amino acids: CASSLALFGLAANTGELFF.

This clone was observed once. This rearrangement joins TRBV5-6 to TRBJ1-1, with unresolved D. The germline V and J ends were trimmed by 1 base and 1 base, with 8 bases remaining between them. The CDR3 length is 14 residues. The germline gives CDR1 SGHDT, CDR2 YYEEEE. CDR3 loop: CASSLPSGNTEAFF. CDR3 coding DNA: TGTGCCAGCAGCTTGCCGTCAGGGAACACTGAAGCTTTCTTT.

This clone was seen repeatedly, ten times or more. The genes are TRBV6-2 or TRBV6-3 and TRBJ2-5; 9 nucleotides align to TRBD2. Germline-derived CDR1 and CDR2 are MNHEY and SVGEGT. The CDR3 extends over 16 amino acids. Losses at the gene ends were 0 bases for V and 5 bases for J; bases not matched to a gene: 7. The CDR3 loop reads CASSYSGGRASETQYF. CDR3 DNA sequence: TGTGCCAGCAGTTACTCCGGCGGGAGGGCCTCGGAGACCCAGTACTTC.

The rearrangement links TRBV5-4 to TRBJ2-7, with TRBD1 matching over 9 bases. Per germline, CDR1 SGHNT and CDR2 YYREEE (reference sequence). V gave up 3 bases and J gave up 0 bases; unmatched junction bases: 4. The length of the CDR3 is 15 residues. CDR3 protein: CASSWGQGSSYEQYF. CDR3 sequence (DNA): TGTGCCAGCAGCTGGGGACAGGGTAGCTCCTACGAGCAGTACTTC.

The CDR3 nucleotides are TGTGCCAGCACCCTCCGGGGGGACAGGGGGGGCCAGCCCCAGCATTTT. Its protein product is CASTLRGDRGGQPQHF. V gene TRBV28 combines with J gene TRBJ1-5; 11 nucleotides line up with TRBD1. The V gene end was trimmed by 7 bases and the J gene end by 7 bases; junction bases not matched to a gene: 12. Germline CDR1 MDHEN, CDR2 SYDVKM. The CDR3 consists of 16 residues.

This chain joins TRBV2 and TRBJ1-3; D gene ambiguous. The V end was cut by 4 bases, the J end by 0 bases, with 10 bases between. The CDR3 has 15 amino acids. CDR1 SNHLY and CDR2 FYNNEI come from the germline V gene. The CDR3 DNA is TGTGCCAGCAGTGTCAGTGGTTACTCTGGAAACACCATATATTTT. Protein product: CASSVSGYSGNTIYF.